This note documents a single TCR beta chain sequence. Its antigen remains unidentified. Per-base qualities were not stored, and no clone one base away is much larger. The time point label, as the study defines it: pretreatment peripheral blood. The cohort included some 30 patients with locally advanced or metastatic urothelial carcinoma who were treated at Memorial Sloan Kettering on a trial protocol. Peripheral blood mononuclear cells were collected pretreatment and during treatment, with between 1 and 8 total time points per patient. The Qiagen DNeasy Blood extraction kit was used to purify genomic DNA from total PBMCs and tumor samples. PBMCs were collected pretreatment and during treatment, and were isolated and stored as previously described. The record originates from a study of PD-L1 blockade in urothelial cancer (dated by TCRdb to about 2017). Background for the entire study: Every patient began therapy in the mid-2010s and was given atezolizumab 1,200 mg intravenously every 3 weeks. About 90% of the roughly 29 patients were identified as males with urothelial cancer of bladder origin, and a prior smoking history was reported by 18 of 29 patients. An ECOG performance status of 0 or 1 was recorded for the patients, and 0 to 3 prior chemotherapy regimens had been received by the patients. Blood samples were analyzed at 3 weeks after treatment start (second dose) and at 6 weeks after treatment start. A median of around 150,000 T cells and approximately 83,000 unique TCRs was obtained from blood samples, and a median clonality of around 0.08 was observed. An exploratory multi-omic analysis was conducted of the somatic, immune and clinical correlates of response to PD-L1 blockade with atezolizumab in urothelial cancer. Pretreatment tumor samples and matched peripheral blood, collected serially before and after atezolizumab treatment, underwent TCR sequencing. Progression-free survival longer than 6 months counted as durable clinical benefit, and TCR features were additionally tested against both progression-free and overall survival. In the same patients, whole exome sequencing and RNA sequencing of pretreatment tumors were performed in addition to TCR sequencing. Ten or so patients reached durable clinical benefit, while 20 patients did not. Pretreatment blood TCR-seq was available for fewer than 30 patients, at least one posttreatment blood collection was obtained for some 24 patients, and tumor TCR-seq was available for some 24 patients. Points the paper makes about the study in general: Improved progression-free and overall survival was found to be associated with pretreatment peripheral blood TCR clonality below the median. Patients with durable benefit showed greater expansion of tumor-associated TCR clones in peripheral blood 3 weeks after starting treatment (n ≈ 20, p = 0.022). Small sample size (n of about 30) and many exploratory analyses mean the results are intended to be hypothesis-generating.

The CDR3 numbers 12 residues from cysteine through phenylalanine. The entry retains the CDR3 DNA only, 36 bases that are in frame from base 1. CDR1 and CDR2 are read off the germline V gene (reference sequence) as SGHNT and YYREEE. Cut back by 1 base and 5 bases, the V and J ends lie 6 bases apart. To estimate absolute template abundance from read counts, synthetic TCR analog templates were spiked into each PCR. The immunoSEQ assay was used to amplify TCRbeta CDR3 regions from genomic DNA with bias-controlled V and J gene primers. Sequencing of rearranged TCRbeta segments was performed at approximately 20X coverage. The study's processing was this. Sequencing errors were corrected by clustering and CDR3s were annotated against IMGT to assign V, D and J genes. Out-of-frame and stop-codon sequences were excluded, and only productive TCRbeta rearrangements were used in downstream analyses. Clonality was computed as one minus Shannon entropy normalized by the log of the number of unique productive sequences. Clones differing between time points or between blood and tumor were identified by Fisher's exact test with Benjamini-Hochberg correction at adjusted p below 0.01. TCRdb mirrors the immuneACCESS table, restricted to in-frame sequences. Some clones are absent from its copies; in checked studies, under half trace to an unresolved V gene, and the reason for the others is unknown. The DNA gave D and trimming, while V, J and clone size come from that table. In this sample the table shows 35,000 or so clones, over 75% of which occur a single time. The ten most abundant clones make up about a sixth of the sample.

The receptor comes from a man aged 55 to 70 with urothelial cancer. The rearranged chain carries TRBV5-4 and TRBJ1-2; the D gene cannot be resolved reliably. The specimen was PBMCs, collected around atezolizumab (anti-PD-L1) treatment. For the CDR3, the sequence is CASSLPDYGYTF. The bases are TGTGCCAGCAGCTTGCCAGATTATGGCTACACCTTC.